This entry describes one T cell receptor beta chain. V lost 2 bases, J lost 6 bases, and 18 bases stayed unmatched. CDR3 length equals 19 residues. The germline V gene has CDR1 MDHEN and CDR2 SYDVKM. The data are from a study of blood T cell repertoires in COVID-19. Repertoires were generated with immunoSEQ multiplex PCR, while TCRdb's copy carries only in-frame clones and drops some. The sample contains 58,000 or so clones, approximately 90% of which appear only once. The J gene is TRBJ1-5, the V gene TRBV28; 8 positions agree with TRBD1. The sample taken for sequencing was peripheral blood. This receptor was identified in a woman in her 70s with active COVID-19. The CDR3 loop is CASSLRLRSGGSSGQPQHF. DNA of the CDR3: TGTGCCAGCAGTTTACGTCTGAGGTCAGGGGGCTCGTCTGGTCAGCCCCAGCATTTT.